This T cell receptor (beta chain) was identified in a study of blood T cell repertoires in COVID-19. Study-wide context: Sites in the United States, Italy and Spain provided acute and convalescent COVID-19 samples. From T cells, B-cell-depleted T cells, or PBMCs came the material, which was cDNA or gDNA.

A Seattle source enrolled patients during active infection and followed them longitudinally. Some clones are missing from TCRdb's copy, which holds only in-frame ones; the method was immunoSEQ multiplex PCR. The sample includes more than 95,000 clones, about 81% of them seen just once. Per germline, CDR1 LNHDA and CDR2 SQIVND (reference sequence). Trimming removed 6 bases from V and 0 bases from J; junction bases left unmatched: 4. This CDR3 is 14 amino acids long. The sample holds one count of this clone. Different DNA sequences within this sample yield the same CDR3. The chain couples TRBV19 to TRBJ2-7, with TRBD1 matching over 8 bases. The receptor's source is a man aged 25 to 40 with COVID-19, enrolled during active disease. The sequenced sample consisted of peripheral blood. CDR3 DNA sequence: TGTGCCAGTAGCCCCGGGACAGGCTCCTACGAGCAGTACTTC. Amino acid sequence: CASSPGTGSYEQYF.